This passage covers 5 T cell receptor beta chains from one sample sequenced in a study of T-cell memory formation after mild COVID-19 (dated by TCRdb to the early 2020s). The method behind the library was 5' RACE. Instrument on record: Illumina NovaSeq 6000. The public reads were reanalyzed by TCRdb: fastp trimming at Q25, MiXCR alignment, in-frame beta chains only. CDR3 protein duplicates are merged, each entry listing the most common genes and DNA. This sample comprises 500,000 to 600,000 distinct CDR3 sequences, approximately 19% of them detected only once. The ten largest clones take up about 11% of the sample. Sequenced material: PBMCs or a T cell subset sorted from them (not recorded which). Receptors were obtained from an adult woman who had mild COVID-19 (a few samples of this study predate the infection). The sample titles of this study are shuffled in the database, so cell type and time point are left out; the donor was told from shared clones.

This sequence joins TRBV2 and TRBJ1-5; D is possibly TRBD1 (5 bases). The CDR3 sequence is 15 residues long. Germline values: CDR1 SNHLY, CDR2 FYNNEI. The germline V and J ends were trimmed by 6 bases and 4 bases, with 16 bases remaining between them. As DNA, the CDR3 is TGTGCCAGCAGCGCCGTGGGAGGGGCTAATCAGCCCCAGCATTTT. The encoded protein is CASSAVGGANQPQHF. The whole variable domain, filled in from reference TRBV2 and TRBJ1-5, reads EPEVTQTPSHQVTQMGQEVILRCVPISNHLYFYWYRQILGQKVEFLVSFYNNEISEKSEIFDDQFSVERPDGSNFTLKIRSTKLEDSAMYFCASSAVGGANQPQHFGDGTRLSIL.

The chain couples TRBV9 to TRBJ2-1, with 10 bases aligning to TRBD2. The CDR3 covers 19 residues. Germline values: CDR1 SGDLS, CDR2 YYNGEE. Losses at the gene ends were 0 bases for V and 6 bases for J; bases not matched to a gene: 15. The CDR3 protein is CASSVEPREKASGSNEQFF. In DNA, the CDR3 is TGTGCCAGCAGCGTAGAACCCCGCGAGAAGGCTAGCGGGAGCAATGAGCAGTTCTTC.

This chain uses TRBV4-1 with TRBJ2-7; TRBD2 matches at 7 bases. V trimming: 0 bases; J trimming: 0 bases; junction bases outside the gene matches: 11. The length of the CDR3 is 18 residues. The germline V gene has CDR1 MGHRA and CDR2 YSYEKL. DNA for the CDR3: TGCGCCAGCAGCCAAGATATGGGAGCGGGGAGGAGCTCCTACGAGCAGTACTTC. Its protein is CASSQDMGAGRSSYEQYF.

The sample holds a few counts of this clonotype. The chain joins TRBV20-1 to TRBJ2-3, with 12 nucleotides matching TRBD2. The junction had 9 bases not matched to a gene; V was cut back by 3 bases and J by 5 bases. CDR3 length equals 16 residues. From germline, CDR1 is DFQATT and CDR2 SNEGSKA (reference sequence). This CDR3 is CSARGGLAGFRDTQYF. The CDR3 bases are TGCAGTGCTAGGGGCGGACTAGCGGGGTTCAGAGATACGCAGTATTTT.

The table lists this clonotype with a few counts. The chain uses TRBV3-1 and TRBJ1-1; D ambiguous. The CDR3 consists of 14 residues. Germline V gene data show CDR1 as LGHDT and CDR2 as YNNKEL (reference sequence). V was cut by 1 base and J by 2 bases, with 8 bases left in between. The CDR3 loop reads CASSQGSTNTEAFF. CDR3 DNA sequence: TGTGCCAGCAGCCAAGGCAGCACTAACACTGAAGCTTTCTTT. The full variable domain, in which reference TRBV3-1 and TRBJ1-1 provide the parts outside the CDR3, is DTAVSQTPKYLVTQMGNDKSIKCEQNLGHDTMYWYKQDSKKFLKIMFSYNNKELIINETVPNRFSPKSPDKAHLNLHINSLELGDSAVYFCASSQGSTNTEAFFGQGTRLTVV.